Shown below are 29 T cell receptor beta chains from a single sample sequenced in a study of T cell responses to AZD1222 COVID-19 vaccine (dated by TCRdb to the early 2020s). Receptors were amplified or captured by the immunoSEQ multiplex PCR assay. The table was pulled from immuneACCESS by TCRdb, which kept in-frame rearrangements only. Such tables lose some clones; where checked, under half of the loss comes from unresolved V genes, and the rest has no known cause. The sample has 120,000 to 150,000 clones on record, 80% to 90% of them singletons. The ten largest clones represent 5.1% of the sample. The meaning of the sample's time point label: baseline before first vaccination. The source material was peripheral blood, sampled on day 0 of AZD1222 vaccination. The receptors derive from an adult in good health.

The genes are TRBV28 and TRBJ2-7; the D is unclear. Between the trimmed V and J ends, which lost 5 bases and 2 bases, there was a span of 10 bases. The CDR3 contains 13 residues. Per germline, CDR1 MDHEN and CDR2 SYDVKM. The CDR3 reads CASSKSQTYEQYF. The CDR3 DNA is TGTGCCAGCAGTAAGAGCCAGACCTACGAGCAGTACTTC.

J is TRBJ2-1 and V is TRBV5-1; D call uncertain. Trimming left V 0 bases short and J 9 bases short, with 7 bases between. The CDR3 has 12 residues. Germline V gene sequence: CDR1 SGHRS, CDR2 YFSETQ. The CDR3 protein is CASSLARSEQFF. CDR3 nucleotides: TGCGCCAGCAGCTTGGCAAGAAGTGAGCAGTTCTTC.

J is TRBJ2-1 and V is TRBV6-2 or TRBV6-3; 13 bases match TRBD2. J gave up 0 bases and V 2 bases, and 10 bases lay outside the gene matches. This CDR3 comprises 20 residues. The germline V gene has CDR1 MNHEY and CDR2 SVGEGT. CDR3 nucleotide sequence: TGTGCCAGCAGTTACGCCCCGGGACTAGCGGGGCTAAGCTCCTACAATGAGCAGTTCTTC. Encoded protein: CASSYAPGLAGLSSYNEQFF.

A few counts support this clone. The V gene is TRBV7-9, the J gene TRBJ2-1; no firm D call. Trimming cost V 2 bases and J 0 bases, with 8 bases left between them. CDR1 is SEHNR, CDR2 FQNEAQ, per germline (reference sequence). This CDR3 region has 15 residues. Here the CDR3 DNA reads TGTGCCAGCAGCTTACGCGCAAACTCCTACAATGAGCAGTTCTTC. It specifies CASSLRANSYNEQFF.

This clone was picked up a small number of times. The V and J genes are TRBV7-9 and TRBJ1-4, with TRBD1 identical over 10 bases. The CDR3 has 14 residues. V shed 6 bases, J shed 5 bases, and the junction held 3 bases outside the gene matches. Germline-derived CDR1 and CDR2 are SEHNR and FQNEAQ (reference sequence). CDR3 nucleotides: TGTGCCAGCAGTACGGACAGGGGGAATGAAAAACTGTTTTTT. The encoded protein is CASSTDRGNEKLFF.

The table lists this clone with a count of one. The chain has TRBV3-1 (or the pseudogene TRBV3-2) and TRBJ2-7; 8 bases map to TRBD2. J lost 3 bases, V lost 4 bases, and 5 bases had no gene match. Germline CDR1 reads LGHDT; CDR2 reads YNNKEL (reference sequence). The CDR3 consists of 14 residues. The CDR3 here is CASSLGLARYEQYF. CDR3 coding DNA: TGTGCCAGCAGCCTAGGACTAGCTCGCTACGAGCAGTACTTC.

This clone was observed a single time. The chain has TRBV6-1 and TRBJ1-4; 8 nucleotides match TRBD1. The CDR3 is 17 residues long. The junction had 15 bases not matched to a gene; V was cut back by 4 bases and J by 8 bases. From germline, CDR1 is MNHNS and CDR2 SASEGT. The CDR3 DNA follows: TGTGCCAGCAGTGTACGAACAGGGGGGTTAGCGTACGAAAAACTGTTTTTT. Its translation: CASSVRTGGLAYEKLFF.

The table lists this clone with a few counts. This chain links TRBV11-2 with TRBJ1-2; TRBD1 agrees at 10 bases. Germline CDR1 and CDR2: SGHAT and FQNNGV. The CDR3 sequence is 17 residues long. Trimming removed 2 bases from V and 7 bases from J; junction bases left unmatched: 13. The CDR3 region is CASSLIGQGGKRAGYTF. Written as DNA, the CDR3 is TGTGCCAGCAGCTTAATAGGACAGGGGGGGAAGCGGGCTGGCTACACCTTC.

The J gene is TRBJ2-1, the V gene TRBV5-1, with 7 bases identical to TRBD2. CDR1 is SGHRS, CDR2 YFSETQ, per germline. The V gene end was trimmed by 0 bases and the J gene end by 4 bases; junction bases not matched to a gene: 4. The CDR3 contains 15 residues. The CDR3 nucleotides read TGCGCCAGCAGCTTGGCCGGGACTATATACAATGAGCAGTTCTTC. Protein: CASSLAGTIYNEQFF.

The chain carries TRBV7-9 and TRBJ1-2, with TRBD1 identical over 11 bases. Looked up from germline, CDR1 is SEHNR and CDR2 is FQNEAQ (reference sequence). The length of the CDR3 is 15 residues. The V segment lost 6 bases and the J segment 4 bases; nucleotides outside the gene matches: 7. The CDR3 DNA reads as TGTGCCAGCAGTACGGACAGGGGGCCTATCTATGGCTACACCTTC. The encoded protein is CASSTDRGPIYGYTF.

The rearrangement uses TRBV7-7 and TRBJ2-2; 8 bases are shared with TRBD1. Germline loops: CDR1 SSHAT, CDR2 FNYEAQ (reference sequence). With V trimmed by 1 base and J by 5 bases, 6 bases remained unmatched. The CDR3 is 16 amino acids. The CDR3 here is CASSLGGRGLTGELFF. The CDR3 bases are TGTGCCAGCAGCTTAGGCGGCAGGGGGCTTACCGGGGAGCTGTTTTTT.

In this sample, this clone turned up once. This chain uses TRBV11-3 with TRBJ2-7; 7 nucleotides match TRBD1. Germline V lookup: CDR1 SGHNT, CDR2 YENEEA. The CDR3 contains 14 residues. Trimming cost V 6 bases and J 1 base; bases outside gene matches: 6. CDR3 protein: CASRADRSSYEQYF. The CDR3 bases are TGTGCCAGCAGGGCGGACAGGAGTTCCTACGAGCAGTACTTC. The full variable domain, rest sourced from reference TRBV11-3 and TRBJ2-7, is EAGVVQSPRYKIIEKKQPVAFWCNPISGHNTLYWYLQNLGQGPELLIRYENEEAVDDSQLPKDRFSAERLKGVDSTLKIQPAELGDSAVYLCASRADRSSYEQYFGPGTRLTVT.

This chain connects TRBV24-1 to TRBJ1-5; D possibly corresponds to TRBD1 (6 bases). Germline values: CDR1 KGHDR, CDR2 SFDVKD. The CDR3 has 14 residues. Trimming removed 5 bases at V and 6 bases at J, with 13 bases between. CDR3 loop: CATSGRGGGQPQHF. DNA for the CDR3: TGTGCCACCAGTGGACGCGGAGGGGGTCAGCCCCAGCATTTT.

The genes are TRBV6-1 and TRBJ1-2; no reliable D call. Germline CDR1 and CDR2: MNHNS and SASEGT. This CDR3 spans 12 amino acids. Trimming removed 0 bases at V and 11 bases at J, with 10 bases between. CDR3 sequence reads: CASSEAHEMYTF. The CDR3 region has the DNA TGTGCCAGCAGTGAAGCTCACGAAATGTACACCTTC.

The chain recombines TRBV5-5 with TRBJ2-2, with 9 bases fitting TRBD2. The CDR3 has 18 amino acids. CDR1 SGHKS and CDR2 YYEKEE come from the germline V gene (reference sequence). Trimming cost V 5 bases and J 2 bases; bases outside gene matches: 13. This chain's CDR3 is CASSPRWSGTSNTGELFF. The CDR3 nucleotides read TGTGCCAGCAGTCCCCGGTGGTCCGGGACTAGCAACACCGGGGAGCTGTTTTTT.

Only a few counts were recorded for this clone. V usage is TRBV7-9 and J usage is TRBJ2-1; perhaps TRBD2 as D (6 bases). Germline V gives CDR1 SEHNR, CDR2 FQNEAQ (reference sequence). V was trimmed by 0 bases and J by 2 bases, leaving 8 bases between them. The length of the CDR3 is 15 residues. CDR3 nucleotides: TGTGCCAGCAGCTTAGCGGGAGGTGCCTACAATGAGCAGTTCTTC. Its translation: CASSLAGGAYNEQFF.

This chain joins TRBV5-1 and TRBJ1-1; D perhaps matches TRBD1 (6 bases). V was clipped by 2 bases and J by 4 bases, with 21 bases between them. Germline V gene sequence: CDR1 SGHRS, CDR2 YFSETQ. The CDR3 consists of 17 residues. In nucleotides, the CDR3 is TGCGCCAGCAGCTTTATGCCCTGGCGGGGGCCAACCACTGAAGCTTTCTTT. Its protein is CASSFMPWRGPTTEAFF. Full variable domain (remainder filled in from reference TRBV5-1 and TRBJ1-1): KAGVTQTPRYLIKTRGQQVTLSCSPISGHRSVSWYQQTPGQGLQFLFEYFSETQRNKGNFPGRFSGRQFSNSRSEMNVSTLELGDSALYLCASSFMPWRGPTTEAFFGQGTRLTVV.

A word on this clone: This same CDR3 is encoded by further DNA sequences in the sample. Written as DNA, the CDR3 is TGTGCCAGCAGCTCCGGACTAGCGGGAAGTACAGATACGCAGTATTTT. Amino acid sequence: CASSSGLAGSTDTQYF. The chain employs TRBV5-4 and TRBJ2-3, with 12 bases matching TRBD2. The CDR3 covers 16 residues. J was trimmed by 3 bases and V by 3 bases; bases with no gene match: 5. Germline V CDR1 and CDR2: SGHNT, YYREEE (reference sequence). Looking up the rest from reference TRBV5-4 and TRBJ2-3 gives the full variable domain: ETGVTQSPTHLIKTRGQQVTLRCSSQSGHNTVSWYQQALGQGPQFIFQYYREEENGRGNFPPRFSGLQFPNYSSELNVNALELDDSALYLCASSSGLAGSTDTQYFGPGTRLTVL.

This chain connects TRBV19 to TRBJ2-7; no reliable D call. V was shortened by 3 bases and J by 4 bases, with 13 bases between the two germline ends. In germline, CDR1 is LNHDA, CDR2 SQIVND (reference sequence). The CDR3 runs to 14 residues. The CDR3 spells CASSILGVGYEQYF. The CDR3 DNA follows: TGTGCCAGTAGTATTTTGGGCGTAGGGTACGAGCAGTACTTC.

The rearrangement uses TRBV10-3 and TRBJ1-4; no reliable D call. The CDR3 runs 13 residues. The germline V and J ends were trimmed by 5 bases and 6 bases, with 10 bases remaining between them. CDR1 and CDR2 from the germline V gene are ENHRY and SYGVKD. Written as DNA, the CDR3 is TGTGCCATCAGTAAGACTGGAGATGAAAAACTGTTTTTT. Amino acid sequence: CAISKTGDEKLFF.

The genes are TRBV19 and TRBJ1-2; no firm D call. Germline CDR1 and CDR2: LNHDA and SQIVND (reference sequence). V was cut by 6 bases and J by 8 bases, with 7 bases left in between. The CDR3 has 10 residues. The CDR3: CASRGFGYTF. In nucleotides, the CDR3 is TGTGCCAGTAGGGGTTTCGGCTACACCTTC.

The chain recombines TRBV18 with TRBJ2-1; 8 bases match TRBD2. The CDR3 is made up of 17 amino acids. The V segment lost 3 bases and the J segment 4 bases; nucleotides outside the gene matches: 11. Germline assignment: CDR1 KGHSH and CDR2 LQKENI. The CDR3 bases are TGTGCCAGCTCACCCCTCCGAGCCAGCGGGGGTTACAATGAGCAGTTCTTC. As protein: CASSPLRASGGYNEQFF. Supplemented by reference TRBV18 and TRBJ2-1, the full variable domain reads NAGVMQNPRHLVRRRGQEARLRCSPMKGHSHVYWYRQLPEEGLKFMVYLQKENIIDESGMPKERFSAEFPKEGPSILRIQQVVRGDSAAYFCASSPLRASGGYNEQFFGPGTRLTVL.

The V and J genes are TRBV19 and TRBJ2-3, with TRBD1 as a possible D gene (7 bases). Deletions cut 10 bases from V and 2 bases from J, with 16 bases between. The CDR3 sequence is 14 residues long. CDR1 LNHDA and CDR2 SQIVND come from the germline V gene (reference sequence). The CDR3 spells CATSHRGLTDTQYF. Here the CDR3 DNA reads TGTGCCACCTCGCACAGGGGACTCACAGATACGCAGTATTTT.

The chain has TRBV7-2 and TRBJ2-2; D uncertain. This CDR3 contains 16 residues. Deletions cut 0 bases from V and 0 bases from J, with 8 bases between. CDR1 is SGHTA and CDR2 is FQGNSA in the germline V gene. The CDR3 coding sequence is TGTGCCAGCAGCTTAGCGGGCAGTTCGAACACCGGGGAGCTGTTTTTT. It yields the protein CASSLAGSSNTGELFF.

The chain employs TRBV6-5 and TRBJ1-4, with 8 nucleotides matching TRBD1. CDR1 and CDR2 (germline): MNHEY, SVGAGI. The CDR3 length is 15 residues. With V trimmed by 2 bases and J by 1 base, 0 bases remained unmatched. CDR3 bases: TGTGCCAGCAGTTACGGGACAGGAACTAATGAAAAACTGTTTTTT. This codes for CASSYGTGTNEKLFF.

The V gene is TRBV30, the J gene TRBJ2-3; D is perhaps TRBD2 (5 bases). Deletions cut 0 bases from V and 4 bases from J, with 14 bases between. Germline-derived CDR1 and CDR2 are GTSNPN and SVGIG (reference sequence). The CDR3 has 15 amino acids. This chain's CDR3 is CAWSVGGSRADTQYF. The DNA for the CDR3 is TGTGCCTGGAGTGTAGGTGGGAGTAGGGCAGATACGCAGTATTTT.

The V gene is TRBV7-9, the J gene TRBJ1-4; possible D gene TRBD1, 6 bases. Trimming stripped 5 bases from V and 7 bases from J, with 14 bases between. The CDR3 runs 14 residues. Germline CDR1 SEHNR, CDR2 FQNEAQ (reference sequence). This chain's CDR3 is CASSPTGRGEKLFF. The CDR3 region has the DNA TGTGCCAGCAGCCCAACAGGGAGGGGTGAAAAACTGTTTTTT.

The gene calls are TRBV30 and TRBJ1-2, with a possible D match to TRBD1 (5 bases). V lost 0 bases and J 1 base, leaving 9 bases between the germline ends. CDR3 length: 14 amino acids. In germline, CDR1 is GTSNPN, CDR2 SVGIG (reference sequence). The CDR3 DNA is TGTGCCTGGAGTGTACGGCAGGGTAACTATGGCTACACCTTC. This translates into CAWSVRQGNYGYTF. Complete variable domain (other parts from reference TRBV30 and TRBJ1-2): SQTIHQWPATLVQPVGSPLSLECTVEGTSNPNLYWYRQAAGRGLQLLFYSVGIGQISSEVPQNLSASRPQDRQFILSSKKLLLSDSGFYLCAWSVRQGNYGYTFGSGTRLTVV.

The CDR3 nucleotides read TGTGCCACCAGTGCTTCTTCCGATGGACTAGCGGGAGTAGAGGGGGACACCGGGGAGCTGTTTTTT. Protein: CATSASSDGLAGVEGDTGELFF. The gene calls are TRBV24-1 and TRBJ2-2, with 13 bases that match TRBD2. V lost 5 bases and J lost 3; bases outside the gene matches: 20. The CDR3 is made up of 22 amino acids. The germline V gene has CDR1 KGHDR and CDR2 SFDVKD.